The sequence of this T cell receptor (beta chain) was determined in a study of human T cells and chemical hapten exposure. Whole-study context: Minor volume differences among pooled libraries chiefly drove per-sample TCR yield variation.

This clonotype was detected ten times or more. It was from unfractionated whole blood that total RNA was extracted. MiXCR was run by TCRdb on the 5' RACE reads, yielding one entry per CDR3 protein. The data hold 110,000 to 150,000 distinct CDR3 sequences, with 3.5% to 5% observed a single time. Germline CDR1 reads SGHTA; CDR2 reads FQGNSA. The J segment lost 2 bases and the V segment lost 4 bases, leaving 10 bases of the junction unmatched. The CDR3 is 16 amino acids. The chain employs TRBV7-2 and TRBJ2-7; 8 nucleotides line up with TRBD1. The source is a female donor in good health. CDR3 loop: CASSYHHSQGAYEQYF. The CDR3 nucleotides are TGTGCCAGCAGCTATCACCACTCACAGGGGGCCTACGAGCAGTACTTC.